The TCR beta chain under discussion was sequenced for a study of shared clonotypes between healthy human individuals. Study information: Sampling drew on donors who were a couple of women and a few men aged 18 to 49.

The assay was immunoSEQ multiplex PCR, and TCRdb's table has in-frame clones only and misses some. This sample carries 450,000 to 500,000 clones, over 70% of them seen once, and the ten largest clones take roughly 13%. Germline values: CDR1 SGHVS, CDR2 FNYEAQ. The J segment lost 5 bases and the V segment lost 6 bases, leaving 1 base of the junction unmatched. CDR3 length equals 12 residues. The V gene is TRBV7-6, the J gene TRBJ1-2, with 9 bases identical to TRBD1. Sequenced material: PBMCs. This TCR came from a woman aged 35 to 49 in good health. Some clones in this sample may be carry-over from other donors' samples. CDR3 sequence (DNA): TGTGCCAGCAGTGGACAGGGGTATGGCTACACCTTC. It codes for CASSGQGYGYTF.